This entry concerns a single T cell receptor (beta chain). The antigen is not known. PCR involved 60 Vbeta and 13 Jbeta primers. Produced via immunoSEQ multiplex PCR; TCRdb's table is partial and in-frame only. Of under 120,000 clones detected, 79% appear once; the ten largest clones hold 3% to 3.5%. This sample was taken from a study of cytomegalovirus exposure and HLA in healthy donors. Study observations and caveats: Despite most TCR sequences being rare, some public TCRs occurred in many donors.

The sample consisted of PBMCs. The sequence was collected from a woman aged 35 to 49 in good health and CMV-seronegative.

The CDR3, as DNA: TGTGCCAGCAGCGGGGGACAGGGGGTTAACACCGGGGAGCTGTTTTTT. It specifies CASSGGQGVNTGELFF. V and J are TRBV9 and TRBJ2-2; 11 bases are a match to TRBD1. The CDR3 totals 16 residues. V gave up 3 bases and J gave up 2 bases; unmatched junction bases: 3. The germline V gene has CDR1 SGDLS and CDR2 YYNGEE. The complete variable domain, with remaining parts taken from reference TRBV9 and TRBJ2-2, reads DSGVTQTPKHLITATGQRVTLRCSPRSGDLSVYWYQQSLDQGLQFLIQYYNGEERAKGNILERFSAQQFPDLHSELNLSSLELGDSALYFCASSGGQGVNTGELFFGEGSRLTVL.